Sequencing of this TCR beta chain was carried out in a study of blood T cell repertoires in COVID-19. Trimming removed 4 bases from V and 4 bases from J; junction bases left unmatched: 8. CDR1 is LNHDA, CDR2 SQIVND, per germline (reference sequence). This CDR3 spans 15 amino acids. This clone was observed once. Generated by immunoSEQ multiplex PCR, the TCRdb table keeps only in-frame clones and is missing some. The sample includes about 99,000 clones, around 74% seen only once; the top ten take 18%. The TCR comes from an elderly woman with active or convalescent COVID-19. The chain combines TRBV19 with TRBJ1-2, with 8 nucleotides matching TRBD1. What was sequenced was peripheral blood. The CDR3 DNA follows: TGTGCCAGTAGTACGACAGGGGCAAGAACCTATGGCTACACCTTC. Translating gives CASSTTGARTYGYTF.